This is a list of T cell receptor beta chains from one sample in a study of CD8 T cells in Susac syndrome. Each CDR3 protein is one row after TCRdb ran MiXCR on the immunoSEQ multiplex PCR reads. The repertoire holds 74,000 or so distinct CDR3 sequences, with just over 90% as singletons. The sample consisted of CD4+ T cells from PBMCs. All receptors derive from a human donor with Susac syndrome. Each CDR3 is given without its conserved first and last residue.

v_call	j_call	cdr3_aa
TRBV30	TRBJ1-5	AWRNRGTPLSNQPQH
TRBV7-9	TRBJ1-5	ASSLAGGNSPQH
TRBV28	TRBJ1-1	ASRPGSGSWAF
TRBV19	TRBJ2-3	AIARGGSTDTQY
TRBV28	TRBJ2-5	ASAGGRGGETQY
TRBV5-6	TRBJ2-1	ASSLASRIWF
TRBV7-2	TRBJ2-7	ASSLAVTSGRAYEQY
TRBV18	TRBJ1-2	ASSPRAGQQRIYT
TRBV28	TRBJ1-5	ASSFPGPQH
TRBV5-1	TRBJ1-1	ASSLQANTEAF
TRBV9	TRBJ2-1	ASSAGLAGYNEQF
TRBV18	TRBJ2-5	ASSPLAETQY
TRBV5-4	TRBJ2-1	ASSSGQARSSYNEQF
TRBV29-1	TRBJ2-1	SVAPRLAVYNEQF
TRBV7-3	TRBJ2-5	ASSQGLAGQETQY
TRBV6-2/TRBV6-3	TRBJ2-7	ASSYIIGYEQY
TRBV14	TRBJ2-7	ASSRGLDSSTRIGNEQY
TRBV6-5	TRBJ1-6	ASSLQGSPANSPLH
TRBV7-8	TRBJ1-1	ASSLAGVTEAF
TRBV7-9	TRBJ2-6	ASSSPTGTGGKGANVLT
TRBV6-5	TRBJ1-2	ASSLAFYGYT
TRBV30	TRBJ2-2	AWRDEGEEELF
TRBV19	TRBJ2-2	ASSIYGELF
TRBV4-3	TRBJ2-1	ASSRLGDTEQF
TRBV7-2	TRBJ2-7	ASSLVGAQGYEQY
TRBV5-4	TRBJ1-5	ASSGGPSNQPQH
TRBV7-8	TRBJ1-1	ASSLFQGADTEAF
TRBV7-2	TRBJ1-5	ASSSLGQGGQPQH
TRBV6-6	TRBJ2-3	ASTESLEGTDTQY
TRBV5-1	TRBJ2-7	ASSFTTGFSYEQY
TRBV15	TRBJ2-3	ATSRDGGADTQY
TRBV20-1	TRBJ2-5	SARGDRAQETQY
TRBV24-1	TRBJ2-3	ATSDRTTDTQY
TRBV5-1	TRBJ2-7	ASSSSRGTAYEQY
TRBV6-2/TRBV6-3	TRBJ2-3	ASSYSARGTQY
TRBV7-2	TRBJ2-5	ASSLERGETQY
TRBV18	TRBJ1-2	ASSLGTSANYGYT
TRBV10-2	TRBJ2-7	ASGQAYEQY
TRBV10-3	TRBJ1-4	ASRAGTGDEKLF
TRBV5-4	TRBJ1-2	ASTRPTSYGYT
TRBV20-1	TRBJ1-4	SARDQGGGATNEKLF
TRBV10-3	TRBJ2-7	AISAGNTRQY
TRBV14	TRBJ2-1	ASSQDGLAGGTYEQF
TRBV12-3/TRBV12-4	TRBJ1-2	ASSLVAHYGYT
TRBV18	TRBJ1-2	ASSPKLTGGSNYGYT
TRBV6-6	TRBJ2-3	ASRKAGGYTDTQY
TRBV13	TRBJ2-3	ATSRDTGADTQY
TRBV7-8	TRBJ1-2	ASSSYLSTGQNYGYT
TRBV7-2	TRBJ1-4	ASSLGSLGEKLF
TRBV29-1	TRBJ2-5	SVARAGETQY
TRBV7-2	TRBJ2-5	ASSLGAGSGLETQY
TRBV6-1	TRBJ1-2	ASSEWTYGYT
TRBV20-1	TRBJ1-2	SASSGGEGYT
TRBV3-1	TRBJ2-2	ASSPPAHNTGELF
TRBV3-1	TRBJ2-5	ASSPGTGVGTQY
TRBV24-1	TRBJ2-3	ATSDPGLAGTTDTQY